The sequence of this TCR beta chain was determined in a study of metastatic and nonmetastatic thyroid tumors. Each patient came to thyroid surgery without any prior treatment (of any kind). Germline V gives CDR1 SEHNR, CDR2 FQNEAQ (reference sequence). The CDR3 is 12 residues long. V dropped 2 bases and J dropped 7 bases, with 5 bases sitting between them. TCRdb redid the clone calls on the PCR reads using MiXCR. Counted here are about 70,000 clones, roughly 18% occurring once; the ten biggest clones make up more than 10%. This clone was found many times. This receptor was obtained from a female donor with papillary thyroid cancer or a benign thyroid nodule (not recorded which). Some clones in this sample may be carry-over from other donors' samples. The chain joins TRBV7-9 to TRBJ2-2; D is uncertain. Sequencing was done on a sample of blood. CDR3 sequence reads: CASSLSGGELFF. CDR3 coding DNA: TGTGCCAGCAGCTTAAGTGGCGGGGAGCTGTTTTTT.